Following are 30 T cell receptor beta chains from one sample sequenced in a study of cytomegalovirus exposure and HLA in healthy donors. Both 60 Vbeta primers and 13 Jbeta primers went into the PCR. Data came from immunoSEQ multiplex PCR; TCRdb stores just in-frame clones and leaves some out. The sample lists 35,000 to 55,000 clones, 63% occurring once. The sequencing input was PBMCs. The receptors originated from a man in his sixties in good health and CMV-seropositive.

This clone occurred many times. CDR3 coding DNA: TGTGCCAGCAGCCCCAAAGACAGGGGGACTGGAAACACCATATATTTT. Translation: CASSPKDRGTGNTIYF. The rearrangement links TRBV7-9 to TRBJ1-3; 9 nucleotides align to TRBD1. The CDR3 length is 16 residues. Germline V gives CDR1 SEHNR, CDR2 FQNEAQ (reference sequence). Trimming took 5 bases from V and 2 from J; bases not matched to a gene: 7.

This chain uses TRBV5-6 with TRBJ2-1; TRBD2 is a possible D gene (5 bases). This CDR3 is 11 amino acids long. Trimming took off 5 bases at V and 8 bases at J, with 8 bases between the two ends. Per germline, CDR1 SGHDT and CDR2 YYEEEE. The chain's CDR3 is CASRSSYEQFF. The CDR3 DNA sequence: TGTGCCAGCAGATCTAGCTATGAGCAGTTCTTC.

This sequence joins TRBV7-2 and TRBJ2-2; the match to TRBD2 covers 7 bases. Germline loops: CDR1 SGHTA, CDR2 FQGNSA. With V trimmed by 5 bases and J by 5 bases, 11 bases remained unmatched. This CDR3 is built from 16 residues. CDR3 protein: CASSPHGLLATGELFF. The DNA of the CDR3 is TGTGCCAGCAGCCCCCACGGTTTACTAGCGACCGGGGAGCTGTTTTTT.

The rearrangement links TRBV7-2 to TRBJ1-4; tentative D call: TRBD1 (5 bases). CDR1 is SGHTA, CDR2 FQGNSA, per germline. CDR3 length: 16 amino acids. Trimming removed 4 bases from V and 5 bases from J, with 17 bases in between. CDR3 nucleotide sequence: TGTGCCAGCAGCTCCAATGGGGGGGTTGGGAATGAAAAACTGTTTTTT. Encoded protein: CASSSNGGVGNEKLFF.

This chain uses TRBV7-9 with TRBJ2-7; 8 nucleotides agree with TRBD1. Germline assignment: CDR1 SEHNR and CDR2 FQNEAQ (reference sequence). The CDR3 is 14 amino acids. The junction had 6 bases not matched to a gene; V was cut back by 6 bases and J by 2 bases. The CDR3 DNA reads TGTGCCAGCAGTCCGGACAGGGCTACCTACGAGCAGTACTTC. This gives the protein CASSPDRATYEQYF. The full variable domain, its missing parts supplied by reference TRBV7-9 and TRBJ2-7, is DTGVSQNPRHKITKRGQNVTFRCDPISEHNRLYWYRQTLGQGPEFLTYFQNEAQLEKSRLLSDRFSAERPKGSFSTLEIQRTEQGDSAMYLCASSPDRATYEQYFGPGTRLTVT.

V usage is TRBV18 and J usage is TRBJ2-2; 9 nucleotides align to TRBD2. The CDR3 consists of 14 residues. V trimming: 3 bases; J trimming: 7 bases; junction bases outside the gene matches: 3. Germline CDR1 is KGHSH and CDR2 is LQKENI. The chain's CDR3 is CASSPGLADGELFF. CDR3 DNA sequence: TGTGCCAGCTCACCGGGACTAGCTGACGGGGAGCTGTTTTTT.

On this clone itself: Other DNA sequences from this sample encode an identical CDR3 as well. The chain carries TRBV6-5 and TRBJ2-7; tentatively, D is TRBD2 (5 bases). V lost 0 bases and J 4 bases, leaving 10 bases between the germline ends. The germline V gene has CDR1 MNHEY and CDR2 SVGAGI. The CDR3 extends over 14 amino acids. The CDR3 DNA reads TGTGCCAGCAGTTACTCGGAGGAAATGTACGAGCAGTACTTC. The encoded protein is CASSYSEEMYEQYF.

V gene TRBV10-3 combines with J gene TRBJ2-7; D perhaps matches TRBD2 (6 bases). V lost 6 bases and J lost 0, with 12 bases in between. Germline V gene lookup returns CDR1 ENHRY and CDR2 SYGVKD. CDR3 length equals 14 residues. The DNA of the CDR3 is TGTGCCATCAGACCTAGCGACTACTCCTACGAGCAGTACTTC. Translated, it gives CAIRPSDYSYEQYF.

The CDR3: CASRPGQGPYEQYF. CDR3 nucleotides: TGCGCCAGCAGACCGGGACAGGGACCCTACGAGCAGTACTTC. The rearrangement uses TRBV5-1 and TRBJ2-7; TRBD1 matches 9 bases. CDR1 and CDR2 from the germline V gene are SGHRS and YFSETQ. V dropped 5 bases and J dropped 2; count of bases not matched to a gene: 5. The CDR3 totals 14 residues.

The rearrangement links TRBV23-1 to TRBJ1-5, with D perhaps TRBD1 (6 bases). TRBV23-1 carries the ORF label, with uncertain function. The CDR3 is 19 amino acids. V lost 7 bases and J 0 bases, leaving 25 bases between the germline ends. CDR3 nucleotide sequence: TGCGCCAGCATTAAGCGGACGGTCGGACAGAGTTATAGCAATCAGCCCCAGCATTTT. Translating gives CASIKRTVGQSYSNQPQHF.

The rearrangement links TRBV27 to TRBJ1-2; 8 nucleotides line up with TRBD1. The J segment lost 8 bases and the V segment lost 4 bases, leaving 12 bases of the junction unmatched. Looked up from germline, CDR1 is MNHEY and CDR2 is SMNVEV (reference sequence). The CDR3 consists of 15 residues. DNA of the CDR3: TGTGCCAGCAGTTCCCCGACGGACAGGGTAGGAGGCTACACCTTC. As protein: CASSSPTDRVGGYTF.

This clone was detected only a few times. The chain couples TRBV11-1 to TRBJ2-3; the D gene is possibly TRBD2 (5 bases). Germline assignment: CDR1 SGHAT and CDR2 FQDESV (reference sequence). V gave up 5 bases and J gave up 0 bases, with 15 bases separating them. The CDR3 has 16 residues. The CDR3 loop reads CASSHVGGGSTDTQYF. DNA for the CDR3: TGTGCCAGCAGCCACGTGGGTGGCGGGAGCACAGATACGCAGTATTTT.

The V gene is TRBV10-3, the J gene TRBJ2-1; perhaps TRBD2 as D (5 bases). Per germline, CDR1 ENHRY and CDR2 SYGVKD. V gave up 0 bases and J gave up 3 bases, with 6 bases separating them. This CDR3 contains 14 residues. The CDR3 loop is CAISESGNYNEQFF. The CDR3 region has the DNA TGTGCCATCAGTGAGTCCGGGAACTACAATGAGCAGTTCTTC.

This sequence joins TRBV4-1 and TRBJ1-2; 11 bases line up with TRBD1. This CDR3 is 16 amino acids long. Losses at the gene ends were 1 base for V and 3 bases for J; bases not matched to a gene: 4. Germline lookup yields CDR1 MGHRA and CDR2 YSYEKL. The CDR3 nucleotides are TGCGCCAGCAGCCAAGTGGGGACAGGGGGTGACTATGGCTACACCTTC. It translates to CASSQVGTGGDYGYTF.

The chain links TRBV6-5 to TRBJ1-1, with TRBD1 identical over 7 bases. The CDR3 has 13 residues. The germline CDR1 and CDR2 sequences are MNHEY and SVGAGI. Germline trimming cut 5 bases from V and 4 bases from J; bases unmatched to any gene: 4. CDR3 in DNA: TGTGCCAGCAGTCGGGGACAGAGCACTGAAGCTTTCTTT. Translating it yields CASSRGQSTEAFF.

The chain uses TRBV19 and TRBJ2-3, with TRBD2 matching 7 bases. The CDR3 totals 15 residues. The junction had 7 bases not matched to a gene; V was cut back by 3 bases and J by 4 bases. From germline, CDR1 is LNHDA and CDR2 SQIVND (reference sequence). CDR3 in amino acids: CASSIAGGYSDTQYF. CDR3 nucleotides: TGTGCCAGTAGTATCGCCGGGGGGTACTCAGATACGCAGTATTTT.

Here the CDR3 reads CASSLTGENYGYTF. CDR3 DNA sequence: TGTGCCAGCAGCTTGACAGGGGAGAACTATGGCTACACCTTC. The chain links TRBV5-4 to TRBJ1-2; 7 positions agree with TRBD1. Germline V gene data show CDR1 as SGHNT and CDR2 as YYREEE (reference sequence). The trim removed 1 base at V and 2 bases at J, leaving 2 bases unmatched. The CDR3 covers 14 residues.

V gene TRBV7-6 combines with J gene TRBJ2-7; no clear D gene. CDR3 length: 15 amino acids. Germline-derived CDR1 and CDR2 are SGHVS and FNYEAQ. Between the trimmed V and J ends, which lost 5 bases and 0 bases, there was a span of 14 bases. This CDR3 reads CASSQGPRSSYEQYF. In nucleotides, the CDR3 is TGTGCCAGCAGCCAAGGTCCGAGGAGCTCCTACGAGCAGTACTTC.

The chain joins TRBV19 to TRBJ1-5; 7 bases agree with TRBD1. There are 19 residues in the CDR3. The germline gives CDR1 LNHDA, CDR2 SQIVND (reference sequence). V dropped 4 bases and J dropped 3; count of bases not matched to a gene: 18. CDR3 DNA sequence: TGTGCCAGTAGTACCGCAGGGGGAAAAGGTTTGACTCCCAATCAGCCCCAGCATTTT. This sequence encodes CASSTAGGKGLTPNQPQHF.

The V call is TRBV30, the J call TRBJ2-5; possibly TRBD1 for D (5 bases). The CDR3 is 15 amino acids. Germline assignment: CDR1 GTSNPN and CDR2 SVGIG (reference sequence). V dropped 0 bases and J dropped 2 bases, with 13 bases sitting between them. CDR3 loop: CAWSVVLTEQETQYF. The CDR3 DNA follows: TGTGCCTGGAGTGTAGTTCTGACAGAACAAGAGACCCAGTACTTC.

This chain links TRBV29-1 with TRBJ2-5; tentative D call: TRBD2 (5 bases). The V gene lost 7 bases and the J gene lost 5 bases, with 14 bases spanning the gap. The CDR3 contains 12 residues. Germline V gives CDR1 SQVTM, CDR2 ANQGSEA. CDR3 sequence: CSAVTGGETQYF. DNA of the CDR3: TGCAGCGCCGTGACCGGCGGGGAGACCCAGTACTTC.

V gene TRBV19 combines with J gene TRBJ2-5, with D perhaps matching TRBD2 (6 bases). The V end was cut by 5 bases, the J end by 2 bases, with 15 bases between. The CDR3 runs 15 residues. Germline V gene lookup returns CDR1 LNHDA and CDR2 SQIVND (reference sequence). CDR3 bases: TGTGCCAGTAGTCCAGTTGGGGGGACTCAAGAGACCCAGTACTTC. Its translation: CASSPVGGTQETQYF.

This clone was recorded a few times. V and J are TRBV5-1 and TRBJ1-1; 10 bases map to TRBD1. V was clipped by 4 bases and J by 3 bases; unmatched bases: 3. From germline, CDR1 is SGHRS and CDR2 YFSETQ. The CDR3 runs to 14 residues. Here the CDR3 DNA reads TGCGCCAGCAGCCAGGGACAGGGGTACACTGAAGCTTTCTTT. It specifies CASSQGQGYTEAFF.

The chain links TRBV19 to TRBJ2-7, with 7 bases lining up with TRBD2. Germline V gives CDR1 LNHDA, CDR2 SQIVND (reference sequence). The CDR3 contains 16 residues. With V trimmed by 6 bases and J by 0 bases, 11 bases remained unmatched. Here the CDR3 DNA reads TGTGCCAGTAGACCCTCCGGGGTAGCGGGCTCCTACGAGCAGTACTTC. Translating it yields CASRPSGVAGSYEQYF.

V gene TRBV6-1 combines with J gene TRBJ2-7; D not certain. The germline V gene encodes CDR1 MNHNS and CDR2 SASEGT. There are 11 residues in the CDR3. V gave up 7 bases and J gave up 3 bases, with 7 bases separating them. The CDR3 is CASTLNYEQYF. The CDR3 nucleotides read TGTGCCAGCACTCTAAACTACGAGCAGTACTTC.

This sequence joins TRBV29-1 and TRBJ2-3, with 8 nucleotides matching TRBD1. Germline CDR1 and CDR2: SQVTM and ANQGSEA. CDR3 size: 15 residues. V trimming: 3 bases; J trimming: 2 bases; junction bases outside the gene matches: 7. CDR3 protein: CSVEDRALPTDTQYF. The CDR3 DNA sequence: TGCAGCGTTGAGGACAGGGCTCTCCCCACAGATACGCAGTATTTT.

The CDR3 sequence: CASSYERGLYNEQFF. The CDR3 DNA reads TGTGCCAGCAGCTATGAGCGGGGACTCTACAATGAGCAGTTCTTC. This chain connects TRBV4-2 to TRBJ2-1; TRBD2 matches 7 bases. The CDR3 runs to 15 residues. Germline values: CDR1 LGHNA, CDR2 YNFKEQ. Trimming removed 5 bases from V and 3 bases from J; junction bases left unmatched: 7.

There are a few counts of this clone. This chain joins TRBV27 and TRBJ2-7; TRBD1 aligns across 10 bases. Trimming removed 4 bases from V and 3 bases from J; junction bases left unmatched: 3. The CDR3 is made up of 14 amino acids. Germline V gives CDR1 MNHEY, CDR2 SMNVEV (reference sequence). The CDR3 spells CASSYGTGDYEQYF. The DNA for the CDR3 is TGTGCCAGCAGTTACGGGACAGGGGACTACGAGCAGTACTTC.

J is TRBJ2-1 and V is TRBV10-3; 9 bases are a match to TRBD2. From germline, CDR1 is ENHRY and CDR2 SYGVKD. V lost 6 bases, J lost 4 bases, and 10 bases stayed unmatched. The CDR3 consists of 16 residues. The CDR3: CAIRAASGTDYNEQFF. The CDR3 bases are TGTGCCATCAGGGCTGCTAGCGGGACTGATTACAATGAGCAGTTCTTC.

Only a few counts were recorded for this clone. The sample holds other DNA sequences that translate to the same CDR3. The chain carries TRBV27 and TRBJ2-7; 10 bases agree with TRBD2. This CDR3 is 14 amino acids long. Germline V CDR1 and CDR2: MNHEY, SMNVEV (reference sequence). V lost 5 bases and J lost 3; bases outside the gene matches: 4. The CDR3 coding sequence is TGTGCCAGCAGTCCTAGGACTAGCGGCTACGAGCAGTACTTC. This sequence encodes CASSPRTSGYEQYF.